A selection of T cell receptor beta chains follows, all from one sample in a study of T cell repertoires in cytomegalovirus infection. No antigen has been identified for these receptors. TCRdb reanalysed the reads using MiXCR and keeps one entry per CDR3 protein. Among fewer than 900,000 distinct CDR3 sequences listed, 25% to 35% were seen once. The input for sequencing was cultured CD8+ T cells from PBMCs, taken from culture after CMV antigen stimulation. Receptor source: a human donor in good health (CMV status not recorded). Some clones in this sample may be carry-over from other donors' samples. Each CDR3 is given with its conserved first and last residue. Fields, in order: V gene, J gene, D gene, clone size, CDR3 length, CDR3 DNA, CDR3 protein. A D gene is named only where the DNA matches it firmly. Rows may omit the clone size; those that give it use once, few, many or a size class.

TRBV7-8	TRBJ1-5	NA	few	18	TGTGCCAGCAGCTCTACCAGACTGTGGGCCGGTACCAATCAGCCCCAGCATTTT	CASSSTRLWAGTNQPQHF
TRBV20-1	TRBJ2-3	TRBD1	NA	12	TGCAGTGCTAAGACAGGGAAAGATACGCAGTATTTT	CSAKTGKDTQYF
TRBV6-5	TRBJ2-7	NA	few	13	TGTGCCAGCAGTTACACTCAGTTCTACGAGCAGTACTTC	CASSYTQFYEQYF
TRBV7-9	TRBJ2-4	NA	NA	14	TGTGCCAGCAGCTCCGGGCCATCCAAAAACATTCAGTACTTC	CASSSGPSKNIQYF
TRBV7-6	TRBJ2-5	TRBD2	few	16	TGTGCCAGCAGCTTAGTAATAGCGGGGGGGCGAGAGACCCAGTACTTC	CASSLVIAGGRETQYF
TRBV11-1	TRBJ2-1	NA	few	15	TGTGCCAGCAGCTCAGGGGAAATTGGCTACAATGAGCAGTTCTTC	CASSSGEIGYNEQFF
TRBV6-6	TRBJ2-6	NA	once	16	TGTGCCAACAGTCACCGGGTATTCCCCGGGGCCAACGTCCTGACTTTC	CANSHRVFPGANVLTF
TRBV7-8	TRBJ2-3	TRBD2	many	15	TGTGCCAGCAGCTTAGGTCTAGCGGGGGCAGATACGCAGTATTTT	CASSLGLAGADTQYF
TRBV6-2/TRBV6-3	TRBJ2-2	TRBD1	NA	15	TGTGCCAGCAACCTTGTCGGACAGGGCGGCGGGGAGCTGTTTTTT	CASNLVGQGGGELFF
TRBV7-8	TRBJ2-7	TRBD2	many	16	TGTGCCAGCAGCTTAAATGTAGCGGGGAGCTCCTACGAGCAGTACTTC	CASSLNVAGSSYEQYF
TRBV7-3	TRBJ2-5	TRBD1	few	18	TGTGCCAGCAGCTTAGATGGCTCCCGGGGACAGTCCCAAGAGACCCAGTACTTC	CASSLDGSRGQSQETQYF
TRBV3-1	TRBJ1-6	NA	NA	17	TGTGCCAGCAGCCACTTCACGCGGGGGGCTGGTAATTCACCCCTCCACTTT	CASSHFTRGAGNSPLHF
TRBV7-6	TRBJ2-7	NA	few	15	TGTGCCAGCAGCTTATTCTTGGAGACCCTATACGAGCAGTACTTC	CASSLFLETLYEQYF
TRBV28	TRBJ2-5	TRBD2	many	16	TGTGCCAGCAGAGAGGGGACTAGCGGGGGCCAAGAGACCCAGTACTTC	CASREGTSGGQETQYF
TRBV27	TRBJ2-1	TRBD2	NA	14	TGTGCCAGCAGTTTATCACTAGCGATGAATGAGCAGTTCTTC	CASSLSLAMNEQFF
TRBV7-8	TRBJ2-2	TRBD1	few	15	TGTGCCAGCAGCGCCAAGAGAGGGGGCCCCGGGGAGCTGTTTTTT	CASSAKRGGPGELFF
TRBV12-3/TRBV12-4	TRBJ1-5	TRBD1	NA	13	TGTGCCACCACCGGGACAGGGTTTCAGCCCCAGCATTTT	CATTGTGFQPQHF
TRBV12-3/TRBV12-4	TRBJ2-1	NA	few	12	TGTGCCAGCACTTACCAGATCGATGAGCAGTTCTTC	CASTYQIDEQFF
TRBV5-4	TRBJ2-5	NA	NA	18	TGTGCCAGCAGCTTGGACATAGTTGGCGGTTCATACCAAGAGACCCAGTACTTC	CASSLDIVGGSYQETQYF
TRBV4-1	TRBJ2-1	NA	few	15	TGCGCCAGCAGCCAAGGTACGGCAGGCAGTAATGAGCAGTTCTTC	CASSQGTAGSNEQFF
TRBV7-4	TRBJ2-1	TRBD2	once	17	TGTGCCAGCAGCTTAGAGAAAGGACTAGCGGTATACAATGAGCAGTTCTTC	CASSLEKGLAVYNEQFF
TRBV19	TRBJ1-1	NA	NA	15	TGTGCCAGTAACCTTTTCCAGGGCCCAGACACTGAAGCTTTCTTT	CASNLFQGPDTEAFF
TRBV15	TRBJ1-2	NA	NA	14	TGTGCCACCAGCAGGCCCGGAAATAACTATGGCTACACCTTC	CATSRPGNNYGYTF
TRBV2	TRBJ1-2	NA	few	11	TGTGCCAGCAGGGACCCTCTCGGCTACACCTTC	CASRDPLGYTF
TRBV10-3	TRBJ1-2	TRBD1	NA	11	TGTGCCATCAGGACAGGGAGTGGCTACACCTTC	CAIRTGSGYTF
TRBV7-2	TRBJ2-3	TRBD2	many	15	TGTGCCAGCAGCTTTACTAGCGGGGGGGCAGATACGCAGTATTTT	CASSFTSGGADTQYF
TRBV6-1	TRBJ1-5	NA	NA	17	TGTGCCAGCAGTGAGAGGACAGCCGTTTATAGCAATCAGCCCCAGCATTTT	CASSERTAVYSNQPQHF
TRBV27	TRBJ1-3	TRBD1	NA	14	TGTGCCAGCCGGACAGGGGCGGGCGGAAACACCATATATTTT	CASRTGAGGNTIYF
TRBV5-4	TRBJ1-2	TRBD1	few	16	TGTGCCAGCAGCCCACCCCACGGACAGGGGGAGTATGGCTACACCTTC	CASSPPHGQGEYGYTF
TRBV3-1	TRBJ2-1	NA	NA	15	TGTGCCAGCAGCCAAAGGTTCCGCGGAGGCGAACAAGAGTTCTTC	CASSQRFRGGEQEFF
TRBV7-2	TRBJ1-2	TRBD1	many	19	TGTGCCAGCAGCTTAGACTTACGGGACAGCCAATTCCGGCGGGATGGCTACACCTTC	CASSLDLRDSQFRRDGYTF
TRBV2	TRBJ2-1	NA	NA	16	TGTGCCAGCAGTCCCAGTATTCTGGTGGTGGGCAATGAGCAGTTCTTC	CASSPSILVVGNEQFF
TRBV4-2	TRBJ2-2	NA	few	14	TGTGCCAGCAGCCATTCTCTAGTGGCCGGGGAGCTGTTTTTT	CASSHSLVAGELFF
TRBV5-1	TRBJ2-2	TRBD2	NA	15	TGCGCCAGCAGCTTGGATGGGGCGGGGGCCGGGGAGCTGTTTTTT	CASSLDGAGAGELFF
TRBV3-1	TRBJ1-3	TRBD1	NA	15	TGTGCCAGCAGCCTCCAGGGGGGACTAGGAAACACCATATATTTT	CASSLQGGLGNTIYF
TRBV28	TRBJ1-2	NA	few	14	TGTGCCAGCAGTTTGTCCGGGCAGCTCGATGGCTACACCTTC	CASSLSGQLDGYTF